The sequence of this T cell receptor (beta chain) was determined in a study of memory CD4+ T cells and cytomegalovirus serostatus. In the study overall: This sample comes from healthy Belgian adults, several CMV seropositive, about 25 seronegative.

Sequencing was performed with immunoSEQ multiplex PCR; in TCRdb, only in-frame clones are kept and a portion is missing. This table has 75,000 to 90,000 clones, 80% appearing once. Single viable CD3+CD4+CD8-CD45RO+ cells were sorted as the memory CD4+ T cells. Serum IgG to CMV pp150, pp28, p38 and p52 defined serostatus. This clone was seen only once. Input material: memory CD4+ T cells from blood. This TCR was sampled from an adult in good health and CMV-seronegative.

CDR3 in DNA: TGTGCCAGTAGTAGGGCTAGCGGGGGGACTAGCACAGATACGCAGTATTTT. Encoded protein: CASSRASGGTSTDTQYF. This sequence joins TRBV19 and TRBJ2-3, with TRBD2 matching over 11 bases. J was trimmed by 0 bases and V by 4 bases; bases with no gene match: 6. Germline V gives CDR1 LNHDA, CDR2 SQIVND (reference sequence). The CDR3 contains 17 residues.